This TCR beta chain was profiled in a study of shared T cell receptors in the human thymus. CDR1 and CDR2 from the germline V gene are SGHVS and FQNEAQ. The germline V and J ends were trimmed by 1 base and 8 bases, with 9 bases remaining between them. CDR3 length: 13 amino acids. Assay used: immunoSEQ multiplex PCR; TCRdb lists only in-frame clones, some missing. The data show 700,000 to 750,000 clones, approximately 85% seen once. This same sample was also part of a study on human thymus T cells. That report notes: Congenital heart defects were the reason for the corrective surgery that the donors, healthy Finnish infants, were having. The source of the thymus tissue was resections taken during corrective heart surgery. Related work found strong thymic repertoire overlap between unrelated individuals.

The TCR was taken from a girl in the first two years of life with a congenital heart defect. The rearrangement links TRBV7-8 to TRBJ2-1, with D possibly TRBD2 on 5 matching bases. The specimen was thymocytes. The CDR3 protein is CASSLVRGYEQFF. CDR3 nucleotide sequence: TGTGCCAGCAGCTTAGTTCGGGGATATGAGCAGTTCTTC.